In its sample, the clone carrying this T cell receptor (beta chain) was seen a few times. The sample is drawn from a study of blood T cell repertoires in COVID-19. Overall study context: Acute and convalescent COVID-19 samples came from the United States, Italy and Spain. Sources were T cells, B-cell-depleted T cells, or PBMCs; the material itself was cDNA or gDNA.

The CDR3 sequence is 13 residues long. The germline V gene encodes CDR1 SQVTM and CDR2 ANQGSEA. The V end was cut by 7 bases, the J end by 5 bases, with 15 bases between. Participant-given clinical history determined each cohort assignment. Either two negative PCRs, clearance, or symptom resolution qualified Cohort 3 donors as recovered. Profiling relied on immunoSEQ multiplex PCR, and the TCRdb table lists in-frame clones only, not all of them. The sample consists of roughly 290,000 clones, 75% to 90% of them appearing once. The chain links TRBV29-1 to TRBJ1-5; D unresolved. The sequence derives from a woman under 40 who had recovered from COVID-19. The sequenced material came from PBMCs or T cells enriched from blood (not recorded which). The chain's CDR3 is CSASVHPDQPQHF. CDR3 coding DNA: TGCAGCGCCTCTGTGCATCCGGATCAGCCCCAGCATTTT.